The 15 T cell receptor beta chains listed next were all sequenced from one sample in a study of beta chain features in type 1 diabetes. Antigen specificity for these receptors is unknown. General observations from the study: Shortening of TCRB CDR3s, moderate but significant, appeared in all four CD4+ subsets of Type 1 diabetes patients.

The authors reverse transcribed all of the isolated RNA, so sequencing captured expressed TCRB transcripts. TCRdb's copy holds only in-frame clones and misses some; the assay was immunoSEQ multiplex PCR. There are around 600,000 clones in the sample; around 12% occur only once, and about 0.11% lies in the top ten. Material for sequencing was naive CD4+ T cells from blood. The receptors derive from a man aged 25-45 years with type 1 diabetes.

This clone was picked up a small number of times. Written as DNA, the CDR3 is TGTGCCAGTAGGACGGTGGCGGGGGACAACACCATATATTTT. As protein: CASRTVAGDNTIYF. The chain has TRBV19 and TRBJ1-3; D perhaps matches TRBD1 (5 bases). Germline-derived CDR1 and CDR2 are LNHDA and SQIVND (reference sequence). The V gene lost 6 bases and the J gene lost 7 bases, with 16 bases spanning the gap. The CDR3 has 14 amino acids. Variable domain in full (rest from reference TRBV19 and TRBJ1-3): DGGITQSPKYLFRKEGQNVTLSCEQNLNHDAMYWYRQDPGQGLRLIYYSQIVNDFQKGDIAEGYSVSREKKESFPLTVTSAQKNPTAFYLCASRTVAGDNTIYFGEGSWLTVV.

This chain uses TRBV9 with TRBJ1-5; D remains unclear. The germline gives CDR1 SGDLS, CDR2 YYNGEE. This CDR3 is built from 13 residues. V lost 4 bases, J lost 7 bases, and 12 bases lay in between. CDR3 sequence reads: CASSLFQNQPQHF. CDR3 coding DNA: TGTGCCAGCAGCCTTTTCCAGAACCAGCCCCAGCATTTT.

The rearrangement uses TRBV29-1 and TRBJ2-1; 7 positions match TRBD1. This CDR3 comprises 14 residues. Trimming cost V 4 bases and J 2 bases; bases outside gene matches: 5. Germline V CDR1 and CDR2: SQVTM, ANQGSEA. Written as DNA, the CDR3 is TGCAGCGTTGGCAAAAGGGGGCCCTACAATGAGCAGTTCTTC. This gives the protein CSVGKRGPYNEQFF.

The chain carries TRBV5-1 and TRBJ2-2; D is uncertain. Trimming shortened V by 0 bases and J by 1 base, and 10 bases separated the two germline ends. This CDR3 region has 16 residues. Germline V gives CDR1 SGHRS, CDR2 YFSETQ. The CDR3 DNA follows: TGCGCCAGCAGCTTGGAACCTTTGGGGAACACCGGGGAGCTGTTTTTT. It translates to CASSLEPLGNTGELFF.

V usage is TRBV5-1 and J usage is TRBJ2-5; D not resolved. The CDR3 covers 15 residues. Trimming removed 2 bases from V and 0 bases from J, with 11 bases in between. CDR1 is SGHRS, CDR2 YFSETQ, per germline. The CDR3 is CASSFGPGYQETQYF. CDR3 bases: TGCGCCAGCAGCTTTGGGCCCGGGTACCAAGAGACCCAGTACTTC. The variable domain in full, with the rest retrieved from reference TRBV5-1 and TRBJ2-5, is KAGVTQTPRYLIKTRGQQVTLSCSPISGHRSVSWYQQTPGQGLQFLFEYFSETQRNKGNFPGRFSGRQFSNSRSEMNVSTLELGDSALYLCASSFGPGYQETQYFGPGTRLLVL.

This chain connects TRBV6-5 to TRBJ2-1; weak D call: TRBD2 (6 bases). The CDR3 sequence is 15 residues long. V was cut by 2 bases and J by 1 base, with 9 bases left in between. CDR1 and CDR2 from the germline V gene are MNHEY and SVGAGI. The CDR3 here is CASSYQGLSYNEQFF. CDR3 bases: TGTGCCAGCAGTTACCAGGGACTGTCCTACAATGAGCAGTTCTTC.

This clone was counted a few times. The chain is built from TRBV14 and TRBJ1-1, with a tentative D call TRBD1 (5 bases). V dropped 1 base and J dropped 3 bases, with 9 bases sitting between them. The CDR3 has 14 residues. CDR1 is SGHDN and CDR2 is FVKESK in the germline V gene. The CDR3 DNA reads TGTGCCAGCAGCCAAGTGAGGGGTTACACTGAAGCTTTCTTT. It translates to CASSQVRGYTEAFF.

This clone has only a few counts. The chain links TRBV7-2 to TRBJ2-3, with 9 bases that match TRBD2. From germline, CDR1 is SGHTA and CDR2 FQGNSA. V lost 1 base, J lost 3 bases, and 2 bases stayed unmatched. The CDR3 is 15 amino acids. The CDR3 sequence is CASSLVAGETDTQYF. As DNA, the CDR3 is TGTGCCAGCAGCTTAGTAGCGGGGGAGACAGATACGCAGTATTTT.

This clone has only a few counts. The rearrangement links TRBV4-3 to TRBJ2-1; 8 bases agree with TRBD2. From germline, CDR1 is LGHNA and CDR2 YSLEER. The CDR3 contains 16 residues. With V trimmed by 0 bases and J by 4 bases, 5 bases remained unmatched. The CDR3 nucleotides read TGCGCCAGCAGCCAAGATGTCAGCGGGGGATACAATGAGCAGTTCTTC. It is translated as CASSQDVSGGYNEQFF.

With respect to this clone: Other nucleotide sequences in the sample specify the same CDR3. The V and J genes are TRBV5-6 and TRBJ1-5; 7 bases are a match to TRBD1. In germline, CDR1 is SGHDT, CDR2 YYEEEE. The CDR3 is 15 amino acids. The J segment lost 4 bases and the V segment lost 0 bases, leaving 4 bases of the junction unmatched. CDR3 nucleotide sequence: TGTGCCAGCAGCTTGGAGGGGGCAGGTAATCAGCCCCAGCATTTT. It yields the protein CASSLEGAGNQPQHF.

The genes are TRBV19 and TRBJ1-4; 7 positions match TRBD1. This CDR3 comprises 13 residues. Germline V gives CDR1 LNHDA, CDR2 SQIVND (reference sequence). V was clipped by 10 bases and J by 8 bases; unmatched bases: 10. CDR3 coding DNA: TGTGCCACCACAGGGGAGATACGAGAAAAACTGTTTTTT. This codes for CATTGEIREKLFF.

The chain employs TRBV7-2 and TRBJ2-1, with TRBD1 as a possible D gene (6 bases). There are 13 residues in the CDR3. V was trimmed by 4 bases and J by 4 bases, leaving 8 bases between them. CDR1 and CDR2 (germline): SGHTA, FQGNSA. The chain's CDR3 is CASSWDTYNEQFF. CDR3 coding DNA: TGTGCCAGCAGCTGGGACACTTACAATGAGCAGTTCTTC.

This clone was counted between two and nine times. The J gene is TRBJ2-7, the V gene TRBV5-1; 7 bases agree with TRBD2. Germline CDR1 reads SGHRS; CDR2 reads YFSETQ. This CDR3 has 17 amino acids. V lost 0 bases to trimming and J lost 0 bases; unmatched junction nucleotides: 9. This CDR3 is CASSLVPGGPYSYEQYF. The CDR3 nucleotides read TGCGCCAGCAGCTTGGTACCGGGGGGTCCCTACTCCTACGAGCAGTACTTC.

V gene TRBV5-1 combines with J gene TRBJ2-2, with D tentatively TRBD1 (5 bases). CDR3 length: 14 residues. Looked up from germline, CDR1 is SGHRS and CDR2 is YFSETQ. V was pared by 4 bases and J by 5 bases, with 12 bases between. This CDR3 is CASSPRDYTGELFF. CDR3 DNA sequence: TGCGCCAGCAGCCCCAGGGATTATACCGGGGAGCTGTTTTTT.

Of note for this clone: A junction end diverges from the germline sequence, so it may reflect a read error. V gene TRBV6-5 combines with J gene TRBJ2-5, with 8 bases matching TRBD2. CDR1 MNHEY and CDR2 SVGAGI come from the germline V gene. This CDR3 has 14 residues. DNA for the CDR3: TGTGCCATCAGTGAGTCCGCGGGGGGCGAGACCCAGTACTTC. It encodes CAISESAGGETQYF.